This TCR beta chain was obtained from a study of T-cell reconstitution after alpha-beta-depleted transplantation in children (dated by TCRdb to 2015 to 2016). About the investigation overall: Using TCR repertoire profiling, the study quantitatively followed how T-cell immune reconstitution unfolded in children after TCRalphabeta/CD19-depleted allogeneic hematopoietic cell transplantation. Paper-wide results and their limitations: Apparently early alphabetaT-cell count recovery about two months after transplant reportedly relied on only several hundred rapidly expanded clones derived from non-depleted graft cells. Over subsequent months, a decline in hyperexpanded clone frequencies was noted, and after one year, T-cell counts and TCRbeta diversity were mostly ascribed to newly produced T cells. In some patients, the high TCRbeta diversity seen at day 60 was put down to recipient T cells and intrathymic progenitors that had survived conditioning.

This clonotype came up many times. Its antigen is unknown. No base qualities exist here, and no much larger clone lies one base off it. The treatment or condition label, read with the paper, signifies: allogeneic hematopoietic cell transplantation with graft depleted of TCRalphabeta T cells and CD19 B cells. TCRalphabeta/CD19-depleted allogeneic hematopoietic cell grafts were given to the transplant recipients, all of whom were children. V sheds 3 bases and J sheds 3 bases, leaving 6 bases between their ends. The germline V gene gives CDR1 as MNHEY and CDR2 as SVGAGI. Inclusive of the bounding cysteine and phenylalanine, the CDR3 is 13 residues long. Solely the CDR3 DNA is kept, with 39 bases framed from the first base. Library creation used PCR. Sequenced using an Illumina HiSeq 2500. TCR library preparation used molecular barcoding, with unique molecular identifiers applied to normalize quantification of the TCRbeta repertoire. TCRdb handled the public reads itself, with Q25 trimming in fastp and clone calling in MiXCR, and kept productive beta chains. Rows with a matching CDR3 protein are joined into one entry that keeps the most common DNA and genes. This sample gives 200,000 to 300,000 distinct CDR3 sequences in total; about 25% of them show up just once. The top ten constitute less than 3.5% of the sample.

The sequence links TRBV6-5 to TRBJ2-1; no D gene is confidently identified. The specimen comprised PBMCs, sampled before TCRalphabeta/CD19-depleted stem cell transplant. The receptor was derived from a girl between 2 and 10 years old with Fanconi anemia, due to receive a stem cell transplant. The DNA sequence is given as TGTGCCAGCAGTTATGGTAACTACAATGAGCAGTTCTTC. Translated, this gives CASSYGNYNEQFF.